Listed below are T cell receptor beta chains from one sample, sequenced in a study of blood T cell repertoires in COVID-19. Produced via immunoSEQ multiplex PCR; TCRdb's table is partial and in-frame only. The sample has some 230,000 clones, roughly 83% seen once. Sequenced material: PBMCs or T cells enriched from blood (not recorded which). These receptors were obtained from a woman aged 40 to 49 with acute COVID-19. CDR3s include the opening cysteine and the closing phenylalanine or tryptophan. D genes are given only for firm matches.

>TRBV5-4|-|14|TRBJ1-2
CASSLSHSTNGYTF
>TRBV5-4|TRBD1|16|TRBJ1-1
CASSLGTGYMNTEAFF
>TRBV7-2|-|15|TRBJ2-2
CASSSTGPNTGELFF
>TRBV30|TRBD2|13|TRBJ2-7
CAWSAFREGEQYF
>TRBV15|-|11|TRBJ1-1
CATSTTGKSFF
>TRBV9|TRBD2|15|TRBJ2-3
CASSPLAGATDTQYF
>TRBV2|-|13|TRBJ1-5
CASRTEGNQPQHF
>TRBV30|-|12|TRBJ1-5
CAWSNGQEPQHF
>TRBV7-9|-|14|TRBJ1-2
CASSLGVYGDGYTF
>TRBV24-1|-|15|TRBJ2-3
CATGWRGKGTDTQYF
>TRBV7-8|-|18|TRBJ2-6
CASSLLTMHPSGANVLTF
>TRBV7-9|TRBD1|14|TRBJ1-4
CASSLTGGREKLFF
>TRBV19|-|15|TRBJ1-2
CAPSAPLRSNYGYTF
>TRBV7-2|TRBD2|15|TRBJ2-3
CASSIAGGPQHTQYF
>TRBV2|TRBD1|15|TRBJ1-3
CASGGQPASGNTIYF
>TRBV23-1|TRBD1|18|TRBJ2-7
CASSHPGTGGGVTYEQYF
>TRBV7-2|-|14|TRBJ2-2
CASSLQGFTGELFF
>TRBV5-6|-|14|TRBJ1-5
CASSLGQWNQPQHF
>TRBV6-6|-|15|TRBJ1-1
CASSYSLLGGSEAFF
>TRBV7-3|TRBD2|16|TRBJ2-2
CASSPGTSSPTGELFF
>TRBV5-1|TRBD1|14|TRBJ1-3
CASSSDRGDDTIYF
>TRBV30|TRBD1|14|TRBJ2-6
CAWDRGSGANVLTF
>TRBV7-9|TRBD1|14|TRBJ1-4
CASSLRQGGEKLFF
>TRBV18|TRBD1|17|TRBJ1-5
CASSPGGTGGSNQPQHF
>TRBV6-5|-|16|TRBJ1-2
CASSYSLTGLGYGYTF
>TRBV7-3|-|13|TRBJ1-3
CASSLARGNTIYF
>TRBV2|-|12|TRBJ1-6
CASSGGGSPLHF
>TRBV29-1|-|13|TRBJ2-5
CSVEGLLQETQYF
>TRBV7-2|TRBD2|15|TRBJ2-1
CASSFQAGGRNEQFF
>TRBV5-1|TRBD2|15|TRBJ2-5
CASSFRDNLLAGQYF
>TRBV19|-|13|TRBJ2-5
CASSNGEQETQYF
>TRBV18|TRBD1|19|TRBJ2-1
CASSPRGQGGLGPYNEQFF
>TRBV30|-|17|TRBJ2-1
CAWRVRSGLTVYNEQFF
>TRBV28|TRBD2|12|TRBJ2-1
CASSLSGGEQFF
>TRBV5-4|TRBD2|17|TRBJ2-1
CARPTSGGGFSYNEQFF
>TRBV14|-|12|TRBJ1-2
CASSLLGYGYTF
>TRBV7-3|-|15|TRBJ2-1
CASSPSQRGYNEQFF
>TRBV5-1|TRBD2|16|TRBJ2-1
CASSLTGTSGGNEQFF
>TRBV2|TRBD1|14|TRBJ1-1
CASSEAGGRTEAFF
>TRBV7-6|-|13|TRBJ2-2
CASSYSPSGELFF
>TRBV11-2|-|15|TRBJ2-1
CASSGSLDGDGEQFF
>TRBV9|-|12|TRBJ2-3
CASSESGNKQYF
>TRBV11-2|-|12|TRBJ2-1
CASYKNREEQFF
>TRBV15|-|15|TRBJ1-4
CATSRDRQGREKLFF
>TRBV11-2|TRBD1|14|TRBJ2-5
CASSQQGATETQYF
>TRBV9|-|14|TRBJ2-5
CASSVGTVGETQYF
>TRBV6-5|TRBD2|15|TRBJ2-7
CASSSRGVLLYEQYF
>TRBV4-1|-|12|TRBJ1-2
CASSKGVDGYTF
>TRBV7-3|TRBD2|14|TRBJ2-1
CASSPHGRYNEQFF
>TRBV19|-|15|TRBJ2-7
CASSIGAGSTGEQYF
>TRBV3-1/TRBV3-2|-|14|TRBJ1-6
CASSDRVFNSPLHF
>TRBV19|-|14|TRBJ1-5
CASTDVSGAQPQHF